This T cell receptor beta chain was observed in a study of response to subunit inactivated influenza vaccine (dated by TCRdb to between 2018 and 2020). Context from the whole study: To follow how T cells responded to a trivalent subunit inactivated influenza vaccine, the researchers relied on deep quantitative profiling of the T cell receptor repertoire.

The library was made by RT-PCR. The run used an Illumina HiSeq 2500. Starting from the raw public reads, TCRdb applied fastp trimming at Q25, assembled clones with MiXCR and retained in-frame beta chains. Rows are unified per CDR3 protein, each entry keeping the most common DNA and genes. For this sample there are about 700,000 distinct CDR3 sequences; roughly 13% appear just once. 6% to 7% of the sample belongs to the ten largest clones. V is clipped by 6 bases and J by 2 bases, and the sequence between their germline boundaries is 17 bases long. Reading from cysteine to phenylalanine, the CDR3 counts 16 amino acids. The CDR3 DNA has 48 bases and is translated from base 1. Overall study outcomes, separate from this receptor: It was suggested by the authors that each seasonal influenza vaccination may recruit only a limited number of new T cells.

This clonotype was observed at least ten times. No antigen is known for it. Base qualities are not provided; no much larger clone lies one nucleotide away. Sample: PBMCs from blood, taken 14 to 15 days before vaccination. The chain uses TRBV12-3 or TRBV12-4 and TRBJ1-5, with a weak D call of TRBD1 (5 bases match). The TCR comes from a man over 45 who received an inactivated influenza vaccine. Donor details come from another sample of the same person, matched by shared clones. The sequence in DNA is TGTGCCAGCAGCCCGTCTGGCAGGGAAGGCAATCAGCCCCAGCATTTT. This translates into CASSPSGREGNQPQHF.